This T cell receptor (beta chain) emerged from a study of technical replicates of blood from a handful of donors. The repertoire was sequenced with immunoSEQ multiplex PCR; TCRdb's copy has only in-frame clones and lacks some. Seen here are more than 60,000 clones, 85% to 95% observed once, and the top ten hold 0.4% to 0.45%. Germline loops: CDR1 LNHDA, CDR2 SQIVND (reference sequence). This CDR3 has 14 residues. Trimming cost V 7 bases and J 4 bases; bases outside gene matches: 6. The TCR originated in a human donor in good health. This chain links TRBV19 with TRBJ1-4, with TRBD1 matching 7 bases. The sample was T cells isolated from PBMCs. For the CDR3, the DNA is TGTGCCAGTAACGTCGGGACAGATAATGAAAAACTGTTTTTT. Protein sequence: CASNVGTDNEKLFF.